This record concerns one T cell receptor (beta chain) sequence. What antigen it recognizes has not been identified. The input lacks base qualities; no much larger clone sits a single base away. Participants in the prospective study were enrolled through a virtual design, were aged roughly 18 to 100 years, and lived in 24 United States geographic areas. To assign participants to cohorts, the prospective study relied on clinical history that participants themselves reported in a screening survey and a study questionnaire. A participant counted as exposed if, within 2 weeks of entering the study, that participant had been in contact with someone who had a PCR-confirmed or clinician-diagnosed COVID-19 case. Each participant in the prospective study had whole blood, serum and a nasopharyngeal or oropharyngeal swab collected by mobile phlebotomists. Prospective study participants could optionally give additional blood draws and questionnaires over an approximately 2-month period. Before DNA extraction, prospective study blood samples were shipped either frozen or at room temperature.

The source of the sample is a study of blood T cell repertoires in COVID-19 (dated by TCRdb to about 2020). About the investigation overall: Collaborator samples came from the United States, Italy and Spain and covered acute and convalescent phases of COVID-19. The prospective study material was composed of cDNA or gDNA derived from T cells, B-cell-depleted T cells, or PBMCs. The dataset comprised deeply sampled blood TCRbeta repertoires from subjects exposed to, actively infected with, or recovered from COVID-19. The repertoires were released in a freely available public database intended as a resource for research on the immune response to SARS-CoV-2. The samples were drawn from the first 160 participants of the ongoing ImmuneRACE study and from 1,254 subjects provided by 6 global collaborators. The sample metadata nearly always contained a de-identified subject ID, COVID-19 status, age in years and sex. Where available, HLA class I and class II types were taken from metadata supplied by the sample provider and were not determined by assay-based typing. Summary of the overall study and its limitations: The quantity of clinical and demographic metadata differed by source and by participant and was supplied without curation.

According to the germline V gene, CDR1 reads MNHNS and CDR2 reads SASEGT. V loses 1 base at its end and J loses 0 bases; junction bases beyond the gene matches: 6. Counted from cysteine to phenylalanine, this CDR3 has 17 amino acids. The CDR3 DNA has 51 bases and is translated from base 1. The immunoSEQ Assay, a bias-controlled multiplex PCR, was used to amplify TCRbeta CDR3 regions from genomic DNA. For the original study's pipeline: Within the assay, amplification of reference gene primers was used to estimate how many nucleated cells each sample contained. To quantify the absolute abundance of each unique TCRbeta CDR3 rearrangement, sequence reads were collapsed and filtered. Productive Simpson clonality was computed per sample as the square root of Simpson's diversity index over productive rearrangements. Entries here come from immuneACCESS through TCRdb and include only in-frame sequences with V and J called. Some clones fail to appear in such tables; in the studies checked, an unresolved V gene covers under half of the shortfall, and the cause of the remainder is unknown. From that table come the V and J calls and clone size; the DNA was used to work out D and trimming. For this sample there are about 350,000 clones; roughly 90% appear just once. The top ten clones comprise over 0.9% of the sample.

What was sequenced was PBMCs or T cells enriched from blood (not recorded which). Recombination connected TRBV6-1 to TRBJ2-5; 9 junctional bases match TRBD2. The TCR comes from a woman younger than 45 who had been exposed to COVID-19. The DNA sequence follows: TGTGCCAGCAGTGAAGATCCGACTAGCGGCTACCAAGAGACCCAGTACTTC. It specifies CASSEDPTSGYQETQYF.